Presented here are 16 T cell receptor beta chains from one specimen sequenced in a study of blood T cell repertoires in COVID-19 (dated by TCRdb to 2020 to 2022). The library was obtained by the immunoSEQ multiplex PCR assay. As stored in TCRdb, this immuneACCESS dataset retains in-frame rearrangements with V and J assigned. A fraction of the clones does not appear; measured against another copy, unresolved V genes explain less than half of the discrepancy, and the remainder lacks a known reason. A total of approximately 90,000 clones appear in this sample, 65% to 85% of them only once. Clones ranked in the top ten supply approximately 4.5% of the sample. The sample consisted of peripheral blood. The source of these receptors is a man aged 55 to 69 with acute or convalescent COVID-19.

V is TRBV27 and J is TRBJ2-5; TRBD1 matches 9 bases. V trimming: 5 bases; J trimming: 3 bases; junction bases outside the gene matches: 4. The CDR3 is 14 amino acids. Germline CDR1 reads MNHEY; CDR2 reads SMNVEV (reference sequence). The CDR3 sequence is CASSHTGGEETQYF. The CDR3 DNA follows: TGTGCCAGCAGTCACACAGGGGGCGAAGAGACCCAGTACTTC.

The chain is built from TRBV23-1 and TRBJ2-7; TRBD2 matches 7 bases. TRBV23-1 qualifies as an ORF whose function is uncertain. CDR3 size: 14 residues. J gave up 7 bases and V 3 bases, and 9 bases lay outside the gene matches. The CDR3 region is CASSHRTRDGEQYF. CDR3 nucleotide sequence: TGCGCCAGCAGTCACAGGACTAGAGATGGGGAGCAGTACTTC.

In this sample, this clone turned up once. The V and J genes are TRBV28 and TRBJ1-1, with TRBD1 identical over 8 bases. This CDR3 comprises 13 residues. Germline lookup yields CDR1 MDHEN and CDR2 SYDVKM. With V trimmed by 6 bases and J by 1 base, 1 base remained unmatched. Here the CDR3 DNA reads TGTGCCAGCAGAGGACAGGGGAACACTGAAGCTTTCTTT. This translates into CASRGQGNTEAFF.

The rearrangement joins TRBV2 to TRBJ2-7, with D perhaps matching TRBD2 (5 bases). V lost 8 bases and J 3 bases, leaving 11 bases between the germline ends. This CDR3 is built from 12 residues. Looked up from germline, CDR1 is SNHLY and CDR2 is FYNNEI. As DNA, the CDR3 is TGTGCCAGCTTTAAGAGGGACTACGAGCAGTACTTC. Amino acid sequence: CASFKRDYEQYF.

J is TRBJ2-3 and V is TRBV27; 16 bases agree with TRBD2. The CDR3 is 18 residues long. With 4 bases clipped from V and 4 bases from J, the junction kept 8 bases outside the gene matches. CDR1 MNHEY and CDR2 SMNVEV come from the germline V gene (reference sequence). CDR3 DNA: TGTGCCAGCAGTTCACCGGGACTAGCGGGAGGGCCGCCAGATACGCAGTATTTT. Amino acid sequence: CASSSPGLAGGPPDTQYF.

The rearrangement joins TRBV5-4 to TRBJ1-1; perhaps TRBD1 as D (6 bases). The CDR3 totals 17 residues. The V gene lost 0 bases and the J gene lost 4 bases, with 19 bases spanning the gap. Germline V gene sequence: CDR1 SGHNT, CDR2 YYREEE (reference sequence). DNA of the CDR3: TGTGCCAGCAGCTTGGACGACAGGACCTCCCGGCCCACTGAAGCTTTCTTT. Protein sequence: CASSLDDRTSRPTEAFF.

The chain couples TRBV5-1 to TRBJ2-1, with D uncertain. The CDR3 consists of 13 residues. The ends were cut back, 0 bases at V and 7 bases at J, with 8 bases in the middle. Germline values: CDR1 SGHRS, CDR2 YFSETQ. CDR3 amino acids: CASSLGSANEQFF. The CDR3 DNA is TGCGCCAGCAGCTTGGGATCAGCGAATGAGCAGTTCTTC.

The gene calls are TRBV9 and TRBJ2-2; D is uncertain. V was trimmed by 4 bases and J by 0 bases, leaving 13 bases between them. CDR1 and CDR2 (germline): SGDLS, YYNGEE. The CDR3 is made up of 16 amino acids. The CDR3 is CASSHPNRANTGELFF. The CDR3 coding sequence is TGTGCCAGCAGCCATCCCAATAGAGCGAACACCGGGGAGCTGTTTTTT.

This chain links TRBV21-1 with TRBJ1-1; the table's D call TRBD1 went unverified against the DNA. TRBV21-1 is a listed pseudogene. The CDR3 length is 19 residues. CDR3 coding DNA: TGTGCCACCGGGGAGGACAGGGGCAGTTCGCAGGAAAAGAACACTGAAGCTTTCTTT. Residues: CATGEDRGSSQEKNTEAFF.

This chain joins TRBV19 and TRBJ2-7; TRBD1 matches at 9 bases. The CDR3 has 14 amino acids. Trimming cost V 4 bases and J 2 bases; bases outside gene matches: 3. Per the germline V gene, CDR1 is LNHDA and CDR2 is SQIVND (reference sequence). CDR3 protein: CASSTRDRAYEQYF. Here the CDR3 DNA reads TGTGCCAGTAGTACCCGGGACAGGGCCTACGAGCAGTACTTC. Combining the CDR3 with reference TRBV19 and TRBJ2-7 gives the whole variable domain DGGITQSPKYLFRKEGQNVTLSCEQNLNHDAMYWYRQDPGQGLRLIYYSQIVNDFQKGDIAEGYSVSREKKESFPLTVTSAQKNPTAFYLCASSTRDRAYEQYFGPGTRLTVT.

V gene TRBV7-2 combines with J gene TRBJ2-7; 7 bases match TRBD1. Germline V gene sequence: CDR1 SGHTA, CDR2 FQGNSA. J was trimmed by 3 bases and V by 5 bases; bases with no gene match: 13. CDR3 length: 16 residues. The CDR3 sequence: CASSPTGVGYYYEQYF. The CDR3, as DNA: TGTGCCAGCAGCCCAACAGGGGTAGGCTACTACTACGAGCAGTACTTC.

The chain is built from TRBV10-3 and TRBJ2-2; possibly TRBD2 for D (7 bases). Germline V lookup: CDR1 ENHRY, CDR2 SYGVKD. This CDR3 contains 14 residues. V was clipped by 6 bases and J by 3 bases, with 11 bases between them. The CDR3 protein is CAIRGGADTGELFF. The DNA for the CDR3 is TGTGCCATCAGAGGGGGGGCGGACACCGGGGAGCTGTTTTTT.

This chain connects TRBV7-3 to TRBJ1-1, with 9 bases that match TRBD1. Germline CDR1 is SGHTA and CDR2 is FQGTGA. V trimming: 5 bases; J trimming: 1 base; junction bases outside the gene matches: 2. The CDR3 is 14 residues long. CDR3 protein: CASSRDRANTEAFF. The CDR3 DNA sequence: TGTGCCAGCAGCCGGGACAGGGCGAACACTGAAGCTTTCTTT.

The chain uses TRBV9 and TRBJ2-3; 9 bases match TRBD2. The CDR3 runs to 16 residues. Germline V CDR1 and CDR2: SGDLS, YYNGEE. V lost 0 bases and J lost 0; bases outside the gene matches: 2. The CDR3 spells CASSVGSGGSTDTQYF. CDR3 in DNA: TGTGCCAGCAGCGTAGGTAGCGGGGGAAGCACAGATACGCAGTATTTT.

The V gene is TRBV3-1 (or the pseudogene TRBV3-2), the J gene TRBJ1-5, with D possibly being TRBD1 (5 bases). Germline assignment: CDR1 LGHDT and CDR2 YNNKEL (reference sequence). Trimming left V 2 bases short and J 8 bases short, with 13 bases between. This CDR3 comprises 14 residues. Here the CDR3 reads CASSQWGGFEPQHF. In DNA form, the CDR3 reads TGTGCCAGCAGCCAATGGGGCGGTTTTGAGCCCCAGCATTTT.

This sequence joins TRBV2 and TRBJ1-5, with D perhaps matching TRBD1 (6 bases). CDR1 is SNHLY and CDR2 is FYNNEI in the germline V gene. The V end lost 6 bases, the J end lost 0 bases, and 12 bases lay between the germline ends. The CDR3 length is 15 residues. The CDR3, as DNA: TGTGCCAGCAGAGAACAGGGAATTAGCAATCAGCCCCAGCATTTT. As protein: CASREQGISNQPQHF.